This T cell receptor (beta chain) comes out of a study of T cell responses to AZD1222 COVID-19 vaccine. Study in general: Analysis merged second doses at about 4 or about 12 weeks. Study observations and caveats: Only a handful of AZD1222 recipients tested seropositive at baseline. Scientists sampled the repertoires only once the peak T cell response had passed. Donors were largely white British and mainly female; clonal diversity was possibly underestimated.

CDR3 length equals 15 residues. The V and J ends lost 2 bases and 4 bases, in that order; junction bases with no gene match: 7. The germline CDR1 and CDR2 sequences are MNHEY and SVGAGI. As to this clone: Antigen unknown.

Only in-frame clones appear in the TCRdb table, and some are missing; sequencing was by immunoSEQ multiplex PCR. The sample yields about 170,000 clones, 85% to 90% seen once. Sample: peripheral blood, taken on day 0 of AZD1222 vaccination. The chain joins TRBV6-5 to TRBJ1-1; 7 bases match TRBD1. This TCR derives from an adult in good health. DNA for the CDR3: TGTGCCAGCAGTTACAGACAGGGTTTGACCACTGAAGCTTTCTTT. Translation: CASSYRQGLTTEAFF.